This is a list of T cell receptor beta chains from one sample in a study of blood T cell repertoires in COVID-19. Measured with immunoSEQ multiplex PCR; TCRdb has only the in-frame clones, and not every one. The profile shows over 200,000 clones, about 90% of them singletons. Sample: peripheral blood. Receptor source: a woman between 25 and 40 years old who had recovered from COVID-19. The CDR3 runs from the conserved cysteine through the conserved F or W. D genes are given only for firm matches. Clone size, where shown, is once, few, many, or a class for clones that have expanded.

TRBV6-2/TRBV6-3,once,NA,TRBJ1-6,CASSTPGEVRSPLHF,TGTGCCAGCAGTACTCCAGGGGAAGTGCGTTCACCCCTCCACTTT
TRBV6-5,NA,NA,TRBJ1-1,CASNEEVTTEAFF,TGTGCCAGCAACGAGGAAGTTACCACTGAAGCTTTCTTT
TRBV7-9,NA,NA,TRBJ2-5,CASSFVGGQETQYF,TGTGCCAGCAGCTTCGTAGGGGGACAAGAGACCCAGTACTTC
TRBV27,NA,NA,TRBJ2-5,CASSLRFVRGETQYF,TGTGCCAGCAGTTTAAGATTCGTCAGGGGAGAGACCCAGTACTTC
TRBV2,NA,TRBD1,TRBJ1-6,CASSSGQGNSPLHF,TGTGCCAGCAGTTCGGGACAGGGGAATTCACCCCTCCACTTT
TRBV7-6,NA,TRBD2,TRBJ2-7,CASSGGTSGVYEQYF,TGTGCCAGCAGCGGGGGGACTAGCGGGGTCTACGAGCAGTACTTC
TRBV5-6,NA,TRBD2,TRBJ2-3,CASSTSSGAQDTQYF,TGTGCCAGCAGCACCTCTAGCGGGGCCCAAGATACGCAGTATTTT
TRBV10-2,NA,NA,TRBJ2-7,CASSEGGKYEQYF,TGCGCCAGCAGTGAGGGAGGCAAATACGAGCAGTACTTC
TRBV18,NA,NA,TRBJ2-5,CASHMWQGQETQYF,TGTGCCAGCCATATGTGGCAGGGTCAAGAGACCCAGTACTTC
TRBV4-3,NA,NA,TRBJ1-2,CASSQGSGDGYTF,TGCGCCAGCAGCCAAGGGTCGGGGGATGGCTACACCTTC
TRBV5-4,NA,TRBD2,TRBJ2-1,CASSSMGSGGYEQFF,TGTGCCAGCAGCTCCATGGGTAGCGGGGGTTACGAGCAGTTCTTC
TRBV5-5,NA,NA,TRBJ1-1,CASSSVANTEAFF,TGTGCCAGCAGCTCCGTGGCGAACACTGAAGCTTTCTTT
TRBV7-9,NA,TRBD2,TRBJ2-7,CASSLGLAGSHMDEQYF,TGTGCCAGCAGCCTCGGACTAGCGGGGAGCCATATGGACGAGCAGTACTTC
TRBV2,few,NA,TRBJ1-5,CASSERVGAQPQHF,TGTGCCAGCAGTGAACGGGTTGGGGCTCAGCCCCAGCATTTT
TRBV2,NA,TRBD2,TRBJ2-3,CASRGLAGLTDTQYF,TGTGCCAGCAGGGGACTAGCGGGACTCACAGATACGCAGTATTTT
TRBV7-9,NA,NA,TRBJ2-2,CASSLVDRANTGELFF,TGTGCCAGCAGCTTAGTTGACAGAGCGAACACCGGGGAGCTGTTTTTT
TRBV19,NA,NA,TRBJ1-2,CASRNFSNYGYTF,TGTGCCAGTAGAAATTTTTCAAACTATGGCTACACCTTC
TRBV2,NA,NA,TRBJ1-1,CASSAQYTEAFF,TGTGCCAGCAGCGCCCAGTACACTGAAGCTTTCTTT
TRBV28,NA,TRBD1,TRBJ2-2,CASSPGQGWAGELFF,TGTGCCAGCAGTCCGGGACAGGGCTGGGCCGGGGAGCTGTTTTTT
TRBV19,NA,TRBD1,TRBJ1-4,CATSDRVGEKLFF,TGTGCCACCTCGGACAGGGTTGGTGAAAAACTGTTTTTT
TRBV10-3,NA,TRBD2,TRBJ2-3,CAISEIERTSSADTQYF,TGTGCCATCAGTGAAATTGAGAGGACTAGCTCCGCAGATACGCAGTATTTT
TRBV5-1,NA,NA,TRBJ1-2,CASSLGTPNYGYTF,TGCGCCAGCAGCCTGGGCACTCCTAACTATGGCTACACCTTC
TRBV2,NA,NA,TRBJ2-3,CASNRGGARTDTQYF,TGTGCCAGCAATCGCGGCGGTGCCCGCACAGATACGCAGTATTTT
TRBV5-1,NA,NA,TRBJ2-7,CASSPQGTPYEQYF,TGCGCCAGCAGCCCCCAAGGGACACCCTACGAGCAGTACTTC
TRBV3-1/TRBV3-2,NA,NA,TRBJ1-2,CASSKSDRGYTF,TGTGCCAGCAGCAAAAGCGACCGGGGCTACACCTTC
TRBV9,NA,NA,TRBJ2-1,CASSPDSNEQFF,TGTGCCAGCAGCCCGGACAGCAATGAGCAGTTCTTC
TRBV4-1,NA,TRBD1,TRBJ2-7,CASSQPGTDPSYEQYF,TGCGCCAGCAGCCAACCCGGGACAGATCCCTCCTACGAGCAGTACTTC
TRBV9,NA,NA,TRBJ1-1,CASSAQGYTEAFF,TGTGCCAGCAGCGCCCAGGGGTACACTGAAGCTTTCTTT
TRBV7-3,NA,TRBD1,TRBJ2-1,CASSLAGTGPDEQFF,TGTGCCAGCAGCTTAGCTGGGACAGGGCCCGATGAGCAGTTCTTC
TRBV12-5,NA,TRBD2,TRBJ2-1,CASGLRLAGGVNEQFF,TGTGCTAGTGGTTTGCGACTAGCGGGGGGTGTGAATGAGCAGTTCTTC
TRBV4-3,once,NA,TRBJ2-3,CASSPRAFSTDTQYF,TGCGCCAGCAGCCCCAGGGCTTTCAGCACAGATACGCAGTATTTT
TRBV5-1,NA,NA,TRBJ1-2,CASSKNGGADYGYTF,TGCGCCAGCTCCAAAAACGGAGGGGCGGACTATGGCTACACCTTC
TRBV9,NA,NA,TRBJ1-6,CASSVGRGRNSPLHF,TGTGCCAGCAGCGTAGGCAGGGGAAGGAATTCACCCCTCCACTTT
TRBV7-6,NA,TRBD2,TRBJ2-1,CASSTGLAGGPLEQFF,TGTGCCAGCAGCACCGGACTAGCGGGGGGGCCACTTGAGCAGTTCTTC
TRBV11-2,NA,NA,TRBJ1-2,CASSQGRTYGYTF,TGTGCCAGCAGCCAAGGGAGAACTTATGGCTACACCTTC
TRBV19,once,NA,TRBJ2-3,CASSSNPGLSTDTQYF,TGTGCCAGTAGCTCAAATCCGGGACTTAGCACAGATACGCAGTATTTT
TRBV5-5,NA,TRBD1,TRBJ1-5,CASRLGQLSNQPQHF,TGTGCCAGCAGGTTGGGACAGCTCAGCAATCAGCCCCAGCATTTT
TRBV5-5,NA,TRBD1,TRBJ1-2,CASSSPGTAYGYTF,TGTGCCAGCAGCTCCCCCGGGACAGCCTATGGCTACACCTTC
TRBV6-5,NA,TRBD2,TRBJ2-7,CASSSVAGGSYEQYF,TGTGCCAGCAGTTCCGTAGCGGGGGGCTCCTACGAGCAGTACTTC
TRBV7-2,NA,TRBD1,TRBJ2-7,CASRDRATYEQYF,TGTGCCAGCCGGGACAGGGCGACCTACGAGCAGTACTTC
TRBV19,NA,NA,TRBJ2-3,CASSIGRVDTQYF,TGTGCCAGTAGTATCGGCAGGGTAGATACGCAGTATTTT
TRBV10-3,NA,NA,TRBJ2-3,CAISESKSRDTQYF,TGTGCCATCAGTGAGTCGAAGAGTCGAGATACGCAGTATTTT
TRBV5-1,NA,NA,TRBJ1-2,CASTATGANYGYTF,TGCGCCAGCACCGCGACAGGAGCTAACTATGGCTACACCTTC